Following are 9 T cell receptor beta chains from one sample sequenced in a study of patients and donors after allogeneic stem cell transplantation. TCRdb fed the RT-PCR reads into MiXCR, producing one record per CDR3 protein. The sample has around 17,000 distinct CDR3 sequences, under 30% seen once. The sequenced sample consisted of blood, either unsorted or a sorted T cell fraction (not recorded which). These receptors came from a human donor who was either an allogeneic HSCT recipient or a stem cell or donor lymphocyte infusion donor (not recorded which). It is not recorded whose cells these are; they may come from a transplant donor.

This clonotype came up many times. This sequence joins TRBV24-1 and TRBJ1-1; the D is unclear. V lost 3 bases, J lost 5 bases, and 9 bases lay in between. Germline CDR1 is KGHDR and CDR2 is SFDVKD. This CDR3 has 13 amino acids. The CDR3 DNA reads as TGTGCCACCAGTGATCCGGGAAAGACTGAAGCTTTCTTT. It encodes CATSDPGKTEAFF.

This chain uses TRBV18 with TRBJ1-2; D unresolved. CDR1 and CDR2 from the germline V gene are KGHSH and LQKENI. This CDR3 is 14 amino acids long. V dropped 2 bases and J dropped 8 bases, with 15 bases sitting between them. The CDR3 reads CASSPLSRSHGYTF. As DNA, the CDR3 is TGTGCCAGCTCACCATTGAGCAGGTCCCACGGCTACACCTTC.

The rearrangement links TRBV5-1 to TRBJ2-5, with D possibly matching TRBD1 (5 bases). Trimming stripped 0 bases from V and 5 bases from J, with 8 bases between. Germline CDR1 is SGHRS and CDR2 is YFSETQ. This CDR3 comprises 13 residues. CDR3 in amino acids: CASSLEGVETQYF. The CDR3 DNA reads as TGCGCCAGCAGCTTGGAAGGGGTGGAGACCCAGTACTTC. The whole variable domain, remainder taken from reference TRBV5-1 and TRBJ2-5, is KAGVTQTPRYLIKTRGQQVTLSCSPISGHRSVSWYQQTPGQGLQFLFEYFSETQRNKGNFPGRFSGRQFSNSRSEMNVSTLELGDSALYLCASSLEGVETQYFGPGTRLLVL.

V gene TRBV18 combines with J gene TRBJ1-5; 8 bases are a match to TRBD1. This CDR3 comprises 17 residues. V lost 5 bases to trimming and J lost 7 bases; unmatched junction nucleotides: 16. Germline V lookup: CDR1 KGHSH, CDR2 LQKENI. The CDR3 here is CASSKTGVSIPGQPQHF. The CDR3 coding sequence is TGTGCCAGCTCAAAGACAGGGGTATCGATCCCAGGGCAGCCCCAGCATTTT.

This chain joins TRBV7-6 and TRBJ1-6; possible D gene TRBD1, 5 bases. The CDR3 is made up of 16 amino acids. Trimming pared 5 bases from V and 7 bases from J, leaving 18 bases between. Germline V gene lookup returns CDR1 SGHVS and CDR2 FNYEAQ. The DNA of the CDR3 is TGTGCCAGCAGCAGTATTCTGGGACCGTCAAATTCACCCCTCCACTTT. Translating gives CASSSILGPSNSPLHF.

This chain links TRBV5-1 with TRBJ2-1; no reliable D call. The CDR3 sequence is 15 residues long. Per germline, CDR1 SGHRS and CDR2 YFSETQ. V lost 0 bases to trimming and J lost 0 bases, with 7 bases between them. In nucleotides, the CDR3 is TGCGCCAGCAGCTTGGATCCTAGCTCCTACAATGAGCAGTTCTTC. This gives the protein CASSLDPSSYNEQFF.

The chain links TRBV20-1 to TRBJ1-6, with D tentatively TRBD1 (6 bases). Germline assignment: CDR1 DFQATT and CDR2 SNEGSKA (reference sequence). With 5 bases removed from V and 5 bases from J, the gap between germline ends came to 16 bases. This CDR3 comprises 15 residues. As DNA, the CDR3 is TGCAGTGCTTCTAGACAGGCAGCTCATAATTCACCCCTCCACTTT. Translated, it gives CSASRQAAHNSPLHF.

J is TRBJ1-4 and V is TRBV28, with D unresolved. Trimming removed 5 bases at V and 8 bases at J, with 12 bases between. The CDR3 is 13 residues long. Germline loops: CDR1 MDHEN, CDR2 SYDVKM. This CDR3 is CASSTWGAEKLFF. The CDR3 nucleotides read TGTGCCAGCAGTACCTGGGGTGCCGAAAAACTGTTTTTT.

The chain uses TRBV7-9 and TRBJ1-1; D ambiguous. The ends were cut back, 5 bases at V and 11 bases at J, with 24 bases in the middle. This CDR3 region has 15 residues. Germline loops: CDR1 SEHNR, CDR2 FQNEAQ (reference sequence). The chain's CDR3 is CASSDLWSVALGAFF. CDR3 DNA sequence: TGTGCCAGCAGCGATCTGTGGAGTGTCGCTCTGGGTGCTTTCTTT.